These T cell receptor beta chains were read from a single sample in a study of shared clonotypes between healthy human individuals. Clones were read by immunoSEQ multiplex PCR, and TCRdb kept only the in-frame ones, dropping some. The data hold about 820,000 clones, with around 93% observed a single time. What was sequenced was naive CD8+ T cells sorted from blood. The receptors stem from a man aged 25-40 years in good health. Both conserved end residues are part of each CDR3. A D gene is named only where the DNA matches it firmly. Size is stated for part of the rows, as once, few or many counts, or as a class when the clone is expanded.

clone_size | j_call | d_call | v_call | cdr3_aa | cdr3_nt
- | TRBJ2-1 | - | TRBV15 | CATGGGVTNEQFF | TGTGCCACCGGAGGAGGAGTAACCAATGAGCAGTTCTTC
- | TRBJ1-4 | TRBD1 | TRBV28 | CASSPQWRGRSEKLFF | TGTGCCAGCAGTCCCCAGTGGAGGGGGCGAAGTGAAAAACTGTTTTTT
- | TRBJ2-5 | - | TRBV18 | CASSPLQGAETQYF | TGTGCCAGCTCACCACTACAGGGTGCAGAGACCCAGTACTTC
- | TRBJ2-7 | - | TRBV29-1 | CSVESHSYEQYF | TGCAGCGTTGAAAGCCACTCCTACGAGCAGTACTTC
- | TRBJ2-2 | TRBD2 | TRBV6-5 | CASSYSGRNTGELFF | TGTGCCAGCAGCTATAGCGGGAGAAACACCGGGGAGCTGTTTTTT
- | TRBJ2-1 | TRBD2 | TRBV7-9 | CASSSLTSGMAGEQFF | TGTGCCAGCAGCTCGCTGACTAGCGGGATGGCTGGTGAGCAGTTCTTC
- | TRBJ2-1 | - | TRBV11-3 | CASSSRLGGNEQFF | TGTGCCAGCAGCTCAAGACTAGGAGGCAATGAGCAGTTCTTC
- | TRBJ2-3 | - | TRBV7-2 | CASSLVGAVTDTQYF | TGTGCCAGCAGCTTAGTTGGGGCGGTCACAGATACGCAGTATTTT
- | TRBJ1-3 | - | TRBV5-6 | CASTAQGWAGNTIYF | TGTGCCAGCACCGCTCAGGGGTGGGCTGGAAACACCATATATTTT
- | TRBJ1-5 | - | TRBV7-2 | CASSLVSNQPQHF | TGTGCCAGCAGCTTGGTCAGCAATCAGCCCCAGCATTTT
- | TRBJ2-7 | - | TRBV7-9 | CASSEDGYEQYF | TGTGCCAGCAGCGAGGACGGTTACGAGCAGTACTTC
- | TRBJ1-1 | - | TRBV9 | CASSVVRGNTEAFF | TGTGCCAGCAGCGTAGTCAGAGGGAACACTGAAGCTTTCTTT
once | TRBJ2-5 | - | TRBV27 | CASSRRGGQETQYF | TGTGCCAGCAGTCGGAGGGGGGGACAAGAGACCCAGTACTTC
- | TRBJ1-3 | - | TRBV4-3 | CASSQDRPDSGNTIYF | TGCGCCAGCAGCCAAGATCGGCCGGACTCTGGAAACACCATATATTTT
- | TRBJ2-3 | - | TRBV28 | CASSLSPRTDTQYF | TGTGCCAGCAGTTTGTCACCGAGGACAGATACGCAGTATTTT
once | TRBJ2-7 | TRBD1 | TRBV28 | CASTRTGGSYEQYF | TGTGCCAGCACAAGGACAGGGGGCTCCTACGAGCAGTACTTC
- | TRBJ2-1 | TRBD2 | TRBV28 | CASSFAGGPYEQFF | TGTGCCAGCAGTTTTGCGGGAGGGCCCTATGAGCAGTTCTTC
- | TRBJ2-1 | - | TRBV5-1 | CASSLGAGKEFF | TGCGCCAGCAGCTTGGGCGCGGGAAAGGAGTTCTTC
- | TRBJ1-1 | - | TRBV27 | CATAEGLNTEAFF | TGTGCCACAGCAGAAGGGTTGAACACTGAAGCTTTCTTT
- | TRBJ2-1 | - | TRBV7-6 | CASSLSEDYNEQFF | TGTGCCAGCAGCTTATCCGAAGACTACAATGAGCAGTTCTTC
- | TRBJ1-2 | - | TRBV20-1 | CSARVGYGYTF | TGCAGTGCTAGAGTCGGATATGGCTACACCTTC
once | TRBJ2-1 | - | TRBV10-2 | CASSDLRPDFYNEQFF | TGCGCCAGCAGTGACCTTCGGCCAGACTTTTACAATGAGCAGTTCTTC